Here is one T cell receptor (beta chain) with its context. Antigen: not known. This sample is drawn from a study of cytomegalovirus exposure and HLA in healthy donors. For the study at large: An early release of data contained about 85 million unique TCRs, which came from HLA-typed donors.

From germline, CDR1 is LGHNA and CDR2 YSLEER. V was cut by 3 bases and J by 5 bases, with 13 bases left in between. CDR3 length equals 15 residues. PCR used 60 Vbeta primers and 13 Jbeta primers. Data came from immunoSEQ multiplex PCR; TCRdb stores just in-frame clones and leaves some out. This table holds around 200,000 clones, approximately 80% found once. Study-wide points: Sequencing artifact likely explains a cluster of highly shared sequence variants.

The chain carries TRBV4-3 and TRBJ2-2; possible D gene TRBD2, 6 bases. This receptor was obtained from a woman in her forties or fifties in good health and CMV-seropositive. The specimen sequenced was PBMCs. The CDR3 protein is CASSHRDSETGELFF. The CDR3 nucleotides read TGCGCCAGCAGCCATAGGGACTCCGAAACCGGGGAGCTGTTTTTT.